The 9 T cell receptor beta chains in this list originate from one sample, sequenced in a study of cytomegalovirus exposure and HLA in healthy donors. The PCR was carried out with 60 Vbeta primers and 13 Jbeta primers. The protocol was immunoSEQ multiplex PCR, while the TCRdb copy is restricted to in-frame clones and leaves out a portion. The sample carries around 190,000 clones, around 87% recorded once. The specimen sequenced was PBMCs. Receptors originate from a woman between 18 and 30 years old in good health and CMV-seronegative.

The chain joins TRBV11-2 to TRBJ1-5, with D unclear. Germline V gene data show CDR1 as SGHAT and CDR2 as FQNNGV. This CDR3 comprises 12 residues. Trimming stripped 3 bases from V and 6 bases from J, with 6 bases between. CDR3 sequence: CASSFEGQPQHF. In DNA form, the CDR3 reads TGTGCCAGCAGCTTCGAGGGTCAGCCCCAGCATTTT.

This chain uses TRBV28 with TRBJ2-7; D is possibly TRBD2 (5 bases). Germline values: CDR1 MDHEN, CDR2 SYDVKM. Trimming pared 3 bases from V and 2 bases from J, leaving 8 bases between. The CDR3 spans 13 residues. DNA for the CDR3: TGTGCCAGCAGTTTTCGGGGAACCTACGAGCAGTACTTC. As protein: CASSFRGTYEQYF.

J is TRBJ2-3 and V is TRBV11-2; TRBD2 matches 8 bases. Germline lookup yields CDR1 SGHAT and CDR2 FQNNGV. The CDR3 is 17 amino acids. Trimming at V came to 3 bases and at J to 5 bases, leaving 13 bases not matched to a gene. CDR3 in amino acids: CASSFVAVAGSGDTQYF. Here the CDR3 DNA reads TGTGCCAGCAGCTTTGTGGCGGTAGCGGGATCGGGAGATACGCAGTATTTT.

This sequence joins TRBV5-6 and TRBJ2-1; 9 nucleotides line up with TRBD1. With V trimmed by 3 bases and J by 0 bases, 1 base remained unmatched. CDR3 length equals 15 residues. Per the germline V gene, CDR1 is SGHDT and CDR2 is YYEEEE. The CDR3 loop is CASSWGQGSYNEQFF. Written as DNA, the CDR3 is TGTGCCAGCAGCTGGGGACAGGGCTCCTACAATGAGCAGTTCTTC.

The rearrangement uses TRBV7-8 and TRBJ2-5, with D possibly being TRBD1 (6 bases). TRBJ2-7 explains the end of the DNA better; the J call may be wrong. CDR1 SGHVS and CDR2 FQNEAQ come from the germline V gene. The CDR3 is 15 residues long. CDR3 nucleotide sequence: TGTGCCAGCAGGCGGGCTAGGGGGAATTCCTACGAGCAGTACTTC. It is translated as CASRRARGNSYEQYF.

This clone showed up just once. In DNA, the CDR3 is TGCGCCAGCAGCTTGGAGGGACAGGGCCCCAACTATGGCTACACCTTC. As protein: CASSLEGQGPNYGYTF. The J gene is TRBJ1-2, the V gene TRBV5-1; 9 nucleotides line up with TRBD1. The length of the CDR3 is 16 residues. Germline CDR1 reads SGHRS; CDR2 reads YFSETQ. The ends lost 0 bases at V and 2 bases at J; junction bases unmatched: 5.

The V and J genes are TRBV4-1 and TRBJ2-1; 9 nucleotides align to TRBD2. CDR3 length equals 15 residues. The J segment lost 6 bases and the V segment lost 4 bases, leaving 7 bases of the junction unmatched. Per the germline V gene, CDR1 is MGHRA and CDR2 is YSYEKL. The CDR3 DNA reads TGCGCCAGCAGCCCTCAGGGTAGCGGGGGCAATGAGCAGTTCTTC. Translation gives CASSPQGSGGNEQFF.

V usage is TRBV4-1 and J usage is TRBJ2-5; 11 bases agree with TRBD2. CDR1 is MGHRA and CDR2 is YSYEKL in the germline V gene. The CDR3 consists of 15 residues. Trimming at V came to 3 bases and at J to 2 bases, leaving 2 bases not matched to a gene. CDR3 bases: TGCGCCAGCAGCCAGGGGACTAGCGGACAAGAGACCCAGTACTTC. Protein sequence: CASSQGTSGQETQYF.

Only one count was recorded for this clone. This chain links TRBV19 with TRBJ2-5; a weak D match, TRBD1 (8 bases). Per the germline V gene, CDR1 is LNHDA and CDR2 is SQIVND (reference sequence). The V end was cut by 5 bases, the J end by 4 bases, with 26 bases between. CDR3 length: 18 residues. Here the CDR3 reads CASSAQPPGQGGAETQYF. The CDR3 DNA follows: TGTGCCAGTAGTGCCCAGCCCCCCGGACAGGGAGGGGCAGAGACCCAGTACTTC.